The T cell receptor beta chain under discussion was sequenced for a study of long-term antiretroviral therapy in people with HIV. The wider study: The oldest samples precede the 2015 immediate-ART recommendation by about a decade. Study outcomes and limitations: Repertoire dominance by clones expanded before ART was seen at all time points.

Trimming stripped 4 bases from V and 4 bases from J, with 13 bases between. CDR1 is SGHTA and CDR2 is FQGNSA in the germline V gene. The CDR3 contains 15 residues. On this clone itself: Antigen specificity is unknown.

The assay used was immunoSEQ (version v3.0), run at survey level. The table came from immunoSEQ multiplex PCR; TCRdb's copy has only in-frame clones and leaves some out. The sample lists 25,000 to 30,000 clones, approximately 93% occurring once. The chain employs TRBV7-2 and TRBJ2-2, with TRBD2 as a possible D gene (6 bases). This TCR came from a young man with HIV. The sequencing used unsorted PBMCs, collected 3.1 years after starting antiretroviral therapy. The chain's CDR3 is CASSSTRVVTGELFF. CDR3 DNA: TGTGCCAGCAGCTCGACTAGAGTCGTCACCGGGGAGCTGTTTTTT.